There are a few counts of the clone carrying this T cell receptor beta chain. This specimen comes from a study of human T cells and chemical hapten exposure. The V gene end was trimmed by 6 bases and the J gene end by 7 bases; junction bases not matched to a gene: 7. This CDR3 is built from 14 residues. Germline lookup yields CDR1 MGHDK and CDR2 SYGVNS. TCRdb reprocessed the RACE reads with MiXCR, giving one entry per CDR3 protein. The sample gives about 89,000 distinct CDR3 sequences, approximately 11% of which show up once; 2.2% is in the top ten. As for time point: patch test 2, 6 weeks after DPC sensitization. Stated treatment: therapeutic diphenylcyclopropenone sensitization with weekly scalp DPC.

The sequence came from a man between 35 and 55 years old with alopecia areata. Some clones in this sample may be carry-over from other donors' samples. V usage is TRBV25-1 and J usage is TRBJ2-1; 9 nucleotides match TRBD1. The sample consisted of whole blood, taken in connection with sensitization to the hapten diphenylcyclopropenone (DPC). The CDR3 loop reads CASSGTGRVNEQFF. DNA for the CDR3: TGTGCCAGCAGCGGGACAGGGAGAGTAAATGAGCAGTTCTTC.